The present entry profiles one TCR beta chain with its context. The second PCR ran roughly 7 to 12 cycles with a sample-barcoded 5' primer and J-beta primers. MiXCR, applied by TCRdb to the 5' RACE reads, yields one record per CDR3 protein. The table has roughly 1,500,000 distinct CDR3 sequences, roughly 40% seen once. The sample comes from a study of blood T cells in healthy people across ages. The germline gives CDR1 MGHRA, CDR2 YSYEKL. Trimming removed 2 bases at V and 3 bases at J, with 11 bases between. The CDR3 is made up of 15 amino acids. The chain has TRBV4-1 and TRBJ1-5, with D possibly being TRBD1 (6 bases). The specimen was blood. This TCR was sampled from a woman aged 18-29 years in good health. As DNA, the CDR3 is TGCGCCAGCAGCCAACTAGGACAGAACAATCAGCCCCAGCATTTT. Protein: CASSQLGQNNQPQHF.